The 21 T cell receptor beta chains below all came from one sample that was sequenced in a study of CXCR3-negative and CXCR3-positive naive CD8 T cells. Whole-study findings and limits: In CXCR3-positive naive cells, the TRB CDR3s were more hydrophobic than in CXCR3-negative naive cells.

Their recognized antigens are unknown. The authors made the TRB cDNA libraries by 5' RACE using UMI labels. TCRdb re-called the 5' RACE reads, yielding one record per CDR3 amino acid sequence without DNA. The table lists approximately 100,000 distinct CDR3 sequences. Sequencing was performed on naive CXCR3+ CD8+ T cells from blood. The subset denotes: CD45RO-CCR7+CD27+CD95- naive CD8+ T cells expressing CXCR3 (TNR3+). The source of these receptors is a human donor in good health. Some clones in this sample may be carry-over from other donors' samples.

This chain links TRBV7-9 with TRBJ2-1; the TRBD2 assignment by TCRdb is unverifiable without DNA. Germline values: CDR1 SEHNR, CDR2 FQNEAQ (reference sequence). This CDR3 spans 15 amino acids. CDR3 residues: CASSLGGSRDNEQFF.

The rearrangement joins TRBV21-1 to TRBJ2-5; the TCRdb D gene call, TRBD1, has no DNA to confirm it. TRBV21-1 is marked as a pseudogene. CDR3 length: 17 amino acids. The CDR3 region is CASSPWDSRSSQETQYF.

This chain joins TRBV28 and TRBJ2-7; TCRdb calls TRBD2, which cannot be checked without DNA. Germline V gene lookup returns CDR1 MDHEN and CDR2 SYDVKM. The CDR3 totals 14 residues. The CDR3 here is CASSMGLANYEQYF.

V and J are TRBV29-1 and TRBJ2-7; TCRdb calls TRBD2, which cannot be checked without DNA. CDR1 is SQVTM, CDR2 ANQGSEA, per germline. The CDR3 consists of 17 residues. CDR3 protein: CSVEGGFGTSGGYEQYF.

V gene TRBV23-1 combines with J gene TRBJ2-2; lacking DNA, the TRBD2 call made by TCRdb goes unchecked. TRBV23-1 is assigned to the ORF class and has an uncertain function. The CDR3 totals 14 residues. CDR3 protein: CASSQIRGLGELFF.

The chain uses TRBV7-3 and TRBJ2-1. This CDR3 region has 16 residues. Germline CDR1 and CDR2: SGHTA and FQGTGA. The chain's CDR3 is CASSLLKTVPGNEQFF.

This CDR3 is CASSLNLLEAGAAYEQYF. The chain recombines TRBV7-9 with TRBJ2-7; as DNA is missing, the TRBD1 call by TCRdb cannot be tested. The CDR3 spans 18 residues. Germline V CDR1 and CDR2: SEHNR, FQNEAQ (reference sequence).

V and J are TRBV2 and TRBJ2-3; TCRdb indicates TRBD1, and absent DNA this call remains unverified. The CDR3 runs to 14 residues. Germline loops: CDR1 SNHLY, CDR2 FYNNEI. This chain's CDR3 is CASRRGWGTDTQYF.

CDR3 region: CASSPHDRASSYNEQFF. This chain uses TRBV5-1 with TRBJ2-1; the TCRdb call, TRBD1, lacks DNA for checking. There are 17 residues in the CDR3. The germline V gene encodes CDR1 SGHRS and CDR2 YFSETQ.

The chain recombines TRBV12-3 or TRBV12-4 with TRBJ2-7. This CDR3 is 14 amino acids long. CDR3 sequence: CASSFLGASYEQYF.

The chain uses TRBV28 and TRBJ1-2. The CDR3 loop spans 15 amino acids. Germline CDR1 reads MDHEN; CDR2 reads SYDVKM. CDR3 sequence reads: CASRPPDLEIYGYTF.

The chain joins TRBV28 to TRBJ2-3; TCRdb lists TRBD2, though no DNA is available to test this call. The CDR3 totals 14 residues. The V gene's germline CDR1 is MDHEN and CDR2 SYDVKM. CDR3 in amino acids: CASSLGAPPNTQYF.

The J gene is TRBJ2-1, the V gene TRBV20-1. Germline CDR1 DFQATT, CDR2 SNEGSKA (reference sequence). The CDR3 has 13 amino acids. This CDR3 reads CSAVRGYNNEQFF.

The genes are TRBV11-2 and TRBJ2-1. This CDR3 contains 16 residues. Per germline, CDR1 SGHAT and CDR2 FQNNGV. The CDR3 is CASTYLGGSSYNEQFF.

The J gene is TRBJ1-2, the V gene TRBV20-1. Germline CDR1 reads DFQATT; CDR2 reads SNEGSKA (reference sequence). The CDR3 is made up of 14 amino acids. CDR3 sequence reads: CSARESTRNYGYTF.

The V call is TRBV20-1, the J call TRBJ2-1; absent DNA, TCRdb's TRBD1 call cannot be checked. The CDR3 spans 18 residues. Germline assignment: CDR1 DFQATT and CDR2 SNEGSKA (reference sequence). CDR3 amino acids: CSARDDGRGGGLYNEQFF.

V is TRBV15 and J is TRBJ2-7; TCRdb's D call, TRBD1, is unchecked because there is no DNA. CDR3 length equals 15 residues. Germline CDR1 LNHNV, CDR2 YYDKDF (reference sequence). The CDR3 reads CATSREGGPSYEQYF.

The gene calls are TRBV29-1 and TRBJ2-1; TCRdb's assignment of TRBD2 cannot be checked, as there is no DNA. CDR3 size: 16 residues. Germline CDR1 is SQVTM and CDR2 is ANQGSEA. The chain's CDR3 is CSVGGPAGSDPNEQFF.

The chain links TRBV7-9 to TRBJ2-2; the D gene TCRdb calls, TRBD1, cannot be checked with no DNA. The CDR3 loop spans 17 amino acids. Germline V gene lookup returns CDR1 SEHNR and CDR2 FQNEAQ (reference sequence). The chain's CDR3 is CASSYQPGQENTGELFF.

V gene TRBV25-1 combines with J gene TRBJ1-5; TCRdb indicates TRBD1, and absent DNA this call remains unverified. Germline CDR1 and CDR2: MGHDK and SYGVNS. This CDR3 is 16 amino acids long. The CDR3 sequence: CASSELGAAHNQPQHF.

The chain employs TRBV7-9 and TRBJ2-7; as DNA is missing, the TRBD2 call by TCRdb cannot be tested. The CDR3 covers 14 residues. Germline V gene sequence: CDR1 SEHNR, CDR2 FQNEAQ (reference sequence). This CDR3 is CASMGRDGGYEQYF.